This TCR beta chain was sequenced for a study of OX40 agonist ivuxolimab in advanced cancers. In the study overall: The patients received agonistic anti-OX40 (CD134) antibody ivuxolimab.

The assay was immunoSEQ multiplex PCR, and TCRdb's table has in-frame clones only and misses some. Here the sample spans tens of thousands of clones, approximately 80% being singletons. The CDR3 contains 15 residues. V lost 3 bases to trimming and J lost 5 bases, with 14 bases between them. Germline values: CDR1 SEHNR, CDR2 FQNEAQ (reference sequence). The origin of this receptor is an adult with an advanced solid tumor such as melanoma, head and neck, liver or kidney cancer. V is TRBV7-9 and J is TRBJ2-1; possibly TRBD1 for D (6 bases). The sequencing used CD4+ or CD8+ T cells sorted from blood, collected in a trial of the OX40 agonist ivuxolimab. The CDR3 protein is CASSFSQGLNNEQFF. The CDR3 nucleotides read TGTGCCAGCAGCTTCTCTCAGGGGCTCAACAATGAGCAGTTCTTC.